One sample yielded the 23 T cell receptor beta chains listed below, sequenced in a study of blood T cell repertoires in COVID-19. Profiling relied on immunoSEQ multiplex PCR, and the TCRdb table lists in-frame clones only, not all of them. The sample shows roughly 43,000 clones, roughly nine tenths of them seen only once. Sequenced input: peripheral blood. Every receptor here comes from a man aged 70 or older with active COVID-19.

This clone was seen a few times. This chain joins TRBV7-9 and TRBJ2-2; a weak D match, TRBD1 (6 bases). CDR3 size: 15 residues. Germline V gives CDR1 SEHNR, CDR2 FQNEAQ (reference sequence). V was trimmed by 4 bases and J by 1 base, leaving 10 bases between them. Here the CDR3 DNA reads TGTGCCAGCAGCTCGTACAGGGTGAACACCGGGGAGCTGTTTTTT. Its translation: CASSSYRVNTGELFF.

V gene TRBV9 combines with J gene TRBJ1-4; 7 bases are shared with TRBD1. V dropped 4 bases and J dropped 1; count of bases not matched to a gene: 7. Germline CDR1 SGDLS, CDR2 YYNGEE. The CDR3 sequence is 16 residues long. This CDR3 reads CASSTGQAVTNEKLFF. CDR3 coding DNA: TGTGCCAGCAGCACCGGACAGGCAGTAACTAATGAAAAACTGTTTTTT.

The CDR3 is CARWRGNTEAFF. CDR3 DNA: TGTGCCAGGTGGCGGGGGAACACTGAAGCTTTCTTT. The chain is built from TRBV21-1 and TRBJ1-1. TRBV21-1 is classified as a pseudogene. The CDR3 spans 12 residues.

This clone showed up just a few times. The chain links TRBV12-5 to TRBJ1-1; 10 bases are a match to TRBD1. The CDR3 loop spans 12 amino acids. From germline, CDR1 is LGHNT and CDR2 FRNRAP. Germline trimming cut 6 bases from V and 8 bases from J; bases unmatched to any gene: 3. The CDR3 region is CASGRDRGEAFF. CDR3 in DNA: TGTGCTAGTGGACGGGACAGGGGAGAAGCTTTCTTT. The entire variable domain, with the rest obtained from reference TRBV12-5 and TRBJ1-1, is as follows: DARVTQTPRHKVTEMGQEVTMRCQPILGHNTVFWYRQTMMQGLELLAYFRNRAPLDDSGMPKDRFSAEMPDATLATLKIQPSEPRDSAVYFCASGRDRGEAFFGQGTRLTVV.

The chain has TRBV9 and TRBJ2-2; 7 bases are shared with TRBD1. The J segment lost 1 base and the V segment lost 3 bases, leaving 9 bases of the junction unmatched. The CDR3 is made up of 17 amino acids. Germline CDR1 SGDLS, CDR2 YYNGEE. CDR3 DNA sequence: TGTGCCAGCAGCGCGCTTTCGGGACAGCTGAACACCGGGGAGCTGTTTTTT. It codes for CASSALSGQLNTGELFF.

In its sample, this clone was seen a few times. Here the CDR3 DNA reads TGTGCCATCAGTACTCTGAGGGGGGGCTACTACGAGCAGTACTTC. It codes for CAISTLRGGYYEQYF. The chain links TRBV10-3 to TRBJ2-7, with D maybe TRBD2 (7 bases). Germline V gene sequence: CDR1 ENHRY, CDR2 SYGVKD. V was cut by 5 bases and J by 3 bases, with 17 bases left in between. CDR3 length: 15 residues.

The V and J genes are TRBV7-2 and TRBJ2-2; D gene unclear. Deletions cut 5 bases from V and 3 bases from J, with 4 bases between. This CDR3 region has 12 residues. Germline V gene lookup returns CDR1 SGHTA and CDR2 FQGNSA. The CDR3 DNA reads as TGTGCCAGCAGCATATACACCGGGGAGCTGTTTTTT. Translation gives CASSIYTGELFF.

In this sample, this clone turned up a few times. The chain is built from TRBV6-6 and TRBJ2-7, with 10 bases identical to TRBD2. CDR1 and CDR2 from the germline V gene are MNHNY and SVGAGI (reference sequence). This CDR3 has 15 amino acids. Trimming took 5 bases from V and 1 from J; bases not matched to a gene: 5. CDR3 region: CASSTKRGGSYEQYF. CDR3 coding DNA: TGTGCCAGCAGTACTAAGCGGGGGGGGTCCTACGAGCAGTACTTC.

This sequence joins TRBV6-2 or TRBV6-3 and TRBJ1-3; 7 positions agree with TRBD1. V gave up 5 bases and J gave up 2 bases; unmatched junction bases: 9. Germline-derived CDR1 and CDR2 are MNHEY and SVGEGT. This CDR3 comprises 16 residues. CDR3 amino acids: CASSRDRDSTGNTIYF. The DNA of the CDR3 is TGTGCCAGCAGTCGAGACAGGGATTCAACTGGAAACACCATATATTTT.

The chain couples TRBV9 to TRBJ2-5, with TRBD1 as a possible D gene (6 bases). In germline, CDR1 is SGDLS, CDR2 YYNGEE. The CDR3 runs to 14 residues. The V and J ends lost 4 bases and 5 bases respectively, with 15 bases between them. The CDR3 loop is CASSISTGWETQYF. The CDR3 nucleotides read TGTGCCAGCAGCATATCGACAGGATGGGAGACCCAGTACTTC.

This clone was picked up one time. The chain employs TRBV28 and TRBJ2-3; TRBD2 matches 8 bases. The V gene end was trimmed by 4 bases and the J gene end by 5 bases; junction bases not matched to a gene: 5. Looked up from germline, CDR1 is MDHEN and CDR2 is SYDVKM. The CDR3 spans 14 residues. CDR3 protein: CASSSGGAKDTQYF. For the CDR3, the DNA is TGTGCCAGCAGTTCGGGGGGGGCGAAAGATACGCAGTATTTT. The full variable domain, its missing parts supplied by reference TRBV28 and TRBJ2-3, is DVKVTQSSRYLVKRTGEKVFLECVQDMDHENMFWYRQDPGLGLRLIYFSYDVKMKEKGDIPEGYSVSREKKERFSLILESASTNQTSMYLCASSSGGAKDTQYFGPGTRLTVL.

The chain is built from TRBV7-8 and TRBJ1-5; possibly TRBD1 for D (5 bases). There are 16 residues in the CDR3. Trimming pared 5 bases from V and 6 bases from J, leaving 20 bases between. The germline gives CDR1 SGHVS, CDR2 FQNEAQ. The CDR3 nucleotides are TGTGCCAGCAGCAACAAAAACCAAAGGGGCGGTCAGCCCCAGCATTTT. Amino acid sequence: CASSNKNQRGGQPQHF.

The chain couples TRBV7-9 to TRBJ2-7, with 10 nucleotides matching TRBD1. V lost 0 bases and J lost 6; bases outside the gene matches: 5. The CDR3 has 15 residues. Germline lookup yields CDR1 SEHNR and CDR2 FQNEAQ (reference sequence). CDR3 nucleotide sequence: TGTGCCAGCAGCTTAGCCGGGACAGGGGTCCGCGAGCAGTACTTC. Protein: CASSLAGTGVREQYF.

This clone appeared once. The rearrangement joins TRBV5-1 to TRBJ1-2; 10 bases are shared with TRBD1. The CDR3 sequence is 15 residues long. CDR1 is SGHRS and CDR2 is YFSETQ in the germline V gene. Trimming removed 1 base from V and 6 bases from J; junction bases left unmatched: 6. CDR3 DNA sequence: TGCGCCAGCAGCTTGACGACAGGGGGCTGGGATGGCTACACCTTC. Its translation: CASSLTTGGWDGYTF.

This CDR3 is CATQPGQGTSGANVLTF. DNA of the CDR3: TGTGCCACACAACCGGGACAGGGGACCTCTGGGGCCAACGTCCTGACTTTC. The chain has TRBV10-3 and TRBJ2-6, with 10 bases fitting TRBD1. CDR1 and CDR2 (germline): ENHRY, SYGVKD. Trimming removed 10 bases from V and 0 bases from J; junction bases left unmatched: 9. The CDR3 is 17 amino acids.

The V call is TRBV6-5, the J call TRBJ2-1; 7 positions match TRBD1. After removal of 8 bases from V and 3 bases from J, the junction contained 7 bases not matched to a gene. The CDR3 runs to 14 residues. The germline gives CDR1 MNHEY, CDR2 SVGAGI. CDR3 DNA sequence: TGTGCCAGCGGCCGCCGGACAGGCTACAATGAGCAGTTCTTC. Translating gives CASGRRTGYNEQFF.

J is TRBJ2-3 and V is TRBV3-1 (or the pseudogene TRBV3-2), with TRBD1 as a possible D gene (8 bases). Per germline, CDR1 LGHDT and CDR2 YNNKEL (reference sequence). CDR3 length: 17 amino acids. Deletions cut 4 bases from V and 0 bases from J, with 17 bases between. Here the CDR3 reads CASSRITGGGSTDTQYF. CDR3 nucleotides: TGTGCCAGCAGCCGTATTACAGGGGGGGGAAGCACAGATACGCAGTATTTT.

The V gene is TRBV7-2, the J gene TRBJ2-2, with 12 nucleotides matching TRBD2. With V trimmed by 5 bases and J by 0 bases, 7 bases remained unmatched. Germline lookup yields CDR1 SGHTA and CDR2 FQGNSA. CDR3 size: 18 residues. The chain's CDR3 is CASSRRLAGATNTGELFF. CDR3 coding DNA: TGTGCCAGCAGCCGGCGACTAGCGGGGGCTACGAACACCGGGGAGCTGTTTTTT.

The rearrangement joins TRBV7-2 to TRBJ2-1, with TRBD1 matching 10 bases. From germline, CDR1 is SGHTA and CDR2 FQGNSA. V lost 5 bases to trimming and J lost 2 bases; unmatched junction nucleotides: 6. The length of the CDR3 is 16 residues. CDR3 DNA: TGTGCCAGCAGCAGAAAGACAGGGGGCGCCTACAATGAGCAGTTCTTC. Amino acids: CASSRKTGGAYNEQFF.

This rearrangement joins TRBV18 to TRBJ2-4; 9 bases agree with TRBD2. This CDR3 has 17 residues. With V trimmed by 3 bases and J by 8 bases, 14 bases remained unmatched. Germline V gives CDR1 KGHSH, CDR2 LQKENI. The CDR3 DNA is TGTGCCAGCTCACCGAACAGCGGGGGGCTGGGGATCGACATTCAGTACTTC. Translating it yields CASSPNSGGLGIDIQYF.

The CDR3 coding sequence is TGTGCCAGCAGCTTTAGGGGGAACACTGAAGCTTTCTTT. Amino acids: CASSFRGNTEAFF. The chain has TRBV7-3 and TRBJ1-1; D perhaps matches TRBD1 (5 bases). The CDR3 is made up of 13 amino acids. V lost 3 bases, J lost 1 base, and 6 bases lay in between. Per germline, CDR1 SGHTA and CDR2 FQGTGA.

The chain carries TRBV5-1 and TRBJ2-5; a possible D gene is TRBD2 (6 bases). The CDR3 is made up of 12 amino acids. V was trimmed by 1 base and J by 11 bases, leaving 12 bases between them. Germline CDR1 SGHRS, CDR2 YFSETQ. The CDR3 bases are TGCGCCAGCAGCTTGCCGGGAGAGAGTCAGTACTTC. Translation: CASSLPGESQYF. The whole variable domain, filled in from reference TRBV5-1 and TRBJ2-5, reads KAGVTQTPRYLIKTRGQQVTLSCSPISGHRSVSWYQQTPGQGLQFLFEYFSETQRNKGNFPGRFSGRQFSNSRSEMNVSTLELGDSALYLCASSLPGESQYFGPGTRLLVL.

The CDR3 region is CAISDMGQGNTIYF. CDR3 nucleotides: TGTGCCATCAGTGACATGGGACAGGGAAACACCATATATTTT. This chain connects TRBV10-3 to TRBJ1-3; 7 bases line up with TRBD1. V shed 3 bases and J 4 bases; nucleotides not matched to a gene: 3. Germline CDR1 reads ENHRY; CDR2 reads SYGVKD. The CDR3 has 14 amino acids.